The 30 T cell receptor delta chains listed next were all sequenced from one sample in a study of γδ T cells in repeated Plasmodium falciparum infection. Gammadelta T cells were flow-sorted from PBMC into Vgamma9/Vdelta2+ and Vdelta2-negative populations for bulk analysis. TCRdb re-identified clones in the multiplex PCR reads via CATT. Among 75,000 to 95,000 delta-chain clones listed, roughly 0.98% were seen once. The sample was gamma-delta T cells from blood. Every receptor here comes from a pool of human donors (malaria-infected and uninfected, not separated).

This clone came up many times. It differs at one base from a far larger clone, so likely a read error. The same CDR3 can be traced to other DNA sequences in this sample. The gene calls are TRDV2 and TRDJ3, with D perhaps TRDD3 (5 bases). The J gene, missing from TCRdb, was assigned here through DNA to germline matching. V was trimmed by 1 base and J by 4 bases, leaving 19 bases between them. Germline V gene lookup returns CDR1 GEAIGNYY and CDR2 EKD. CDR3 length: 19 residues. In DNA form, the CDR3 reads TGTGCCTGTGACACGGGTGGGGCCCTTAGCTCTTGGGACACCCGACAGATGTTTTTC. Its protein is CACDTGGALSSWDTRQMFF.

In its sample, this clone was seen a few times. It is likely a read error: a sequence one base away is far more abundant. The sample has other DNA sequences that encode this CDR3 too. The chain is built from TRDV2 and TRDJ1, with a tentative D call TRDD3 (6 bases). TCRdb lists no J gene, so it was determined here by aligning the DNA to germline. Germline V gene data show CDR1 as GEAIGNYY and CDR2 as EKD. The CDR3 sequence is 18 residues long. CDR3 sequence reads: CACDSPRMGGRYTDKLIF. The CDR3 nucleotides are TGTGCCTGTGACAGTCCGAGAATGGGGGGCAGGTACACCGACAAACTCATCTTT.

Many counts were recorded for this clone. A far larger clone is one base from this, pointing to a likely read error. Other DNA variants within this sample encode the same CDR3. The chain combines TRDV2 with TRDJ2; TRDD3 is a possible D gene (5 bases). Germline-derived CDR1 and CDR2 are GEAIGNYY and EKD. CDR3 length equals 14 residues. This CDR3 reads CACDPIRRRAQLFF. The CDR3 nucleotides read TGCGCCTGTGACCCAATACGGAGAAGAGCACAACTCTTCTTT.

Concerning this clone itself: This DNA's translation differs at residue 3 from TCRdb's protein, which comes from a much larger clone; a read error is likely, and the protein shown is translated from the DNA. This chain connects TRDV2 to TRDJ1; D is perhaps TRDD3 (6 bases). The J gene, left out of TCRdb, was set here by checking the DNA against germline. This CDR3 region has 15 residues. Germline values: CDR1 GEAIGNYY, CDR2 EKD. The CDR3 bases are TGTGCCTATGACACCGTGGGGGGTTACACCGATAAACTCATCTTT. Translating it yields CAYDTVGGYTDKLIF.

About this clone itself: TCRdb's listed protein matches a much larger clone and diverges from this DNA's translation at residue 9, likely through a read error; the protein shown comes from the DNA. This chain links TRDV2 with TRDJ1; weak D call: TRDD3 (5 bases). Here the J gene was assigned by germline matching of the DNA, as TCRdb has none. This CDR3 region has 20 residues. The germline V gene encodes CDR1 GEAIGNYY and CDR2 EKD. Trimming stripped 4 bases from V and 1 base from J, with 30 bases between. The CDR3 DNA reads TGTGCCTGTGAAACCGGGCGACTGAGGGATGCCAACCACCCCACCGATAAACTCATCTTT. The encoded protein is CACETGRLRDANHPTDKLIF.

Without a V gene call, the J gene is given as TRDJ1. The CDR3 runs to 9 residues. The CDR3 here is CARVNKLIF. CDR3 bases: TGTGCCCGAGTCAACAAACTCATCTTT.

As concerns this clone: It differs at one base from a far larger clone, so likely a read error. The sample holds other DNA sequences that translate to the same CDR3. The chain is built from TRDV1 and TRDJ2; TRDD3 matches at 10 bases. Germline matching of the DNA provided the J gene here, since TCRdb leaves it blank. CDR1 is TSWWSYY, CDR2 QGS, per germline. This CDR3 comprises 25 residues. The CDR3 here is CALGGAGVTGGLRAQGFALTAQLFF. The CDR3, as DNA: TGTGCTCTTGGGGGGGCTGGGGTTACTGGGGGATTGAGGGCTCAAGGATTTGCTTTAACAGCACAACTCTTCTTT.

Worth noting for this clone: TCRdb shows a much larger clone's protein in place of this DNA's translation, and the two differ at residue 11, likely through a read error; the protein shown is translated from the DNA. The J gene is TRDJ1, the V gene TRDV1; 11 bases fit TRDD3. J was trimmed by 5 bases and V by 3 bases; bases with no gene match: 20. In germline, CDR1 is TSWWSYY, CDR2 QGS. The CDR3 contains 20 residues. The CDR3 reads CALGDHPQVPLWGIPDKLIF. The CDR3, as DNA: TGTGCTCTTGGGGACCACCCTCAAGTCCCACTCTGGGGGATACCGGATAAACTCATCTTT.

This clone was counted at least ten times. This DNA's translation and the protein TCRdb lists, from a much larger clone, do not match at residue 6, likely due to a read error; the protein shown is translated from the DNA. J is TRDJ1 and V is TRDV2; 9 bases agree with TRDD3. TCRdb gives no J gene; it was assigned here by matching the DNA to germline. Germline lookup yields CDR1 GEAIGNYY and CDR2 EKD. The ends lost 1 base at V and 4 bases at J; junction bases unmatched: 12. This CDR3 has 17 amino acids. The CDR3 reads CACDTMRRGYEGDKLIF. CDR3 nucleotide sequence: TGTGCCTGTGACACTATGCGGCGGGGATACGAAGGCGATAAACTCATCTTT.

This clone was observed a few times. It is likely a read error: a sequence one base away is far more abundant. In the same sample, other DNA sequences code for this CDR3. This chain joins TRDV2 and TRDJ3; 8 bases are shared with TRDD3. TCRdb records no J gene; here it was assigned by comparing the DNA to germline. The CDR3 loop spans 18 amino acids. Looked up from germline, CDR1 is GEAIGNYY and CDR2 is EKD. CDR3 nucleotides: TGTGCCTGTGACACCGCTGGGGGAAGCTCCTGGGACACCCGGCAGATGTTTTTC. Its translation is CACDTAGGSSWDTRQMFF.

This clone was observed a few times. The TCRdb record carries a much larger clone's protein, which differs from this DNA's translation at residue 13; a read error is the likely cause, and the protein listed here is the DNA translation. The chain has TRDV1 and TRDJ1; 11 bases fit TRDD3. Germline CDR1 is TSWWSYY and CDR2 is QGS. V was clipped by 0 bases and J by 4 bases; unmatched bases: 13. The CDR3 covers 19 residues. The CDR3 DNA is TGTGCTCTTGGGGAACTGGGTTCTTGGGGGATACGACACGGCGATAAACTCATCTTT. Protein: CALGELGSWGIRHGDKLIF.

Note on this clone: A far larger clone differs by one base, so this is likely a read error. Other DNA variants within this sample encode the same CDR3. The rearrangement joins TRDV1 to TRDJ1; 11 positions agree with TRDD3. The length of the CDR3 is 19 residues. Germline V gene lookup returns CDR1 TSWWSYY and CDR2 QGS. The CDR3 loop reads CALGEPTADWGIGTDKLIF. The CDR3 nucleotides read TGTGCCCTTGGGGAACCCACGGCAGACTGGGGGATAGGGACCGATAAACTCATCTTT.

As to this clone: This DNA's translation differs at residue 8 from TCRdb's protein, which comes from a much larger clone; a read error is likely, and the protein shown is translated from the DNA. This rearrangement joins TRDV2 to TRDJ1; 11 positions agree with TRDD3. The J gene was not available in TCRdb and was assigned here by matching the DNA to germline segments. There are 20 residues in the CDR3. The V gene end was trimmed by 3 bases and the J gene end by 0 bases; junction bases not matched to a gene: 17. Germline V lookup: CDR1 GEAIGNYY, CDR2 EKD. In DNA, the CDR3 is TGTGCCTGTGACTCCGTCAATGGCTGGGGGATACCTAACTACACCGATAAACTCATCTTT. Protein sequence: CACDSVNGWGIPNYTDKLIF.

About this clone: The protein TCRdb gives is from a much larger clone and does not agree with this DNA's translation at residue 11, likely a read error; the protein shown here comes from the DNA. The CDR3 here is CACDTGGAGGGGGNTDKLIF. The CDR3 DNA reads TGTGCCTGTGACACCGGAGGTGCTGGGGGAGGGGGAGGCAACACCGATAAACTCATCTTT. V usage is TRDV2 and J usage is TRDJ1, with 8 bases fitting TRDD3. The J gene was not available in TCRdb and was assigned here by matching the DNA to germline segments. J lost 0 bases, V lost 0 bases, and 17 bases had no gene match. The length of the CDR3 is 20 residues. Germline assignment: CDR1 GEAIGNYY and CDR2 EKD.

This clone was seen only a few times. The TCRdb protein comes from a much larger clone and disagrees with this DNA's translation at residue 3, likely due to a read error; the protein given here is derived from the DNA. This rearrangement joins TRDV2 to TRDJ1, with 8 bases aligning to TRDD3. Because TCRdb records no J gene, it was assigned here through a match of the DNA to germline. CDR1 is GEAIGNYY, CDR2 EKD, per germline. The length of the CDR3 is 15 residues. Here the CDR3 reads CARDSVGDSRDKLIF. For the CDR3, the DNA is TGTGCCCGTGACTCGGTGGGGGATTCGCGCGATAAACTCATCTTT.

A note on this clone: The translation of this DNA and the TCRdb protein of a much larger clone differ at residue 9, probably owing to a read error; the protein shown here is translated from the DNA. The chain joins TRDV1 to TRDJ1, with 8 bases aligning to TRDD3. V shed 2 bases and J 0 bases; nucleotides not matched to a gene: 23. Germline CDR1 is TSWWSYY and CDR2 is QGS. This CDR3 is 22 amino acids long. This CDR3 reads CALGELLVFPVGYAPYTDKLIF. The CDR3, as DNA: TGTGCTCTTGGGGAATTATTGGTCTTTCCTGTGGGATACGCGCCATACACCGATAAACTCATCTTT.

This clone was seen repeatedly, ten times or more. This DNA translates differently at residue 9 from the TCRdb protein, which is that of a much larger clone; a read error is likely, and the protein shown is the DNA's own translation. V gene TRAV38-2/DV8 combines with J gene TRDJ1, with D perhaps matching TRDD3 (5 bases). This CDR3 contains 16 residues. The germline CDR1 and CDR2 sequences are TSESDYY and QEAYKQQN. Trimming removed 0 bases from V and 3 bases from J, with 15 bases in between. The CDR3 here is CAYRSAPLPWADKLIF. The CDR3 bases are TGTGCTTATAGGAGCGCGCCCTTACCCTGGGCCGATAAACTCATCTTT.

In the case of this clone: It differs at one base from a far larger clone, so likely a read error. The same CDR3 arises from other DNA sequences in this sample as well. The genes are TRDV1 and TRDJ4; tentative D call: TRDD3 (6 bases). No J gene was available from TCRdb, and it was assigned here by a germline match of the DNA. Germline lookup yields CDR1 TSWWSYY and CDR2 QGS. The CDR3 spans 22 residues. The V end lost 2 bases, the J end lost 3 bases, and 37 bases lay between the germline ends. In DNA, the CDR3 is TGTGCTCTTGGGGAAGCTGCCCCTGGGGTCTCCACGGCGAAAAACCCTCTAGGACCCCTGATCTTT. It codes for CALGEAAPGVSTAKNPLGPLIF.

This clone was picked up many times. Translating the DNA gives a protein that differs from the TCRdb entry at residue 17; the protein shown here is that DNA translation. The rearrangement joins TRDV1 to TRDJ1; 13 bases match TRDD3. In the absence of a J gene in TCRdb, the DNA was matched to germline to assign it here. V gave up 1 base and J gave up 0 bases; unmatched junction bases: 26. Germline V gene lookup returns CDR1 TSWWSYY and CDR2 QGS. CDR3 length: 25 amino acids. DNA of the CDR3: TGTGCTCTTGGGGAACGAAGCTTCCTACATGGTACTGGGGGATACGCCGAGCTGTACACCGATAAACTCATCTTT. Its protein is CALGERSFLHGTGGYAELYTDKLIF.

In regard to this clone: TCRdb's protein, taken from a much larger clone, differs from this DNA's translation at residue 5, likely owing to a read error; the protein displayed comes from the DNA. The J gene is TRDJ1, the V gene TRDV1; TRDD3 aligns across 7 bases. TCRdb leaves out the J gene; it was filled in here by matching the DNA to germline. This CDR3 has 13 amino acids. Germline-derived CDR1 and CDR2 are TSWWSYY and QGS. V lost 8 bases and J lost 8; bases outside the gene matches: 11. The CDR3 nucleotides are TGTGCTCTTTTATCCCCTGGGGGCTCAAAACTCATCTTT. It is translated as CALLSPGGSKLIF.

Points on this clone: A read error is likely here: a far larger clone is one base away. Other nucleotide sequences from this sample produce the same CDR3. J is TRDJ1 and V is TRDV2, with D perhaps TRDD2 (6 bases). TCRdb records no J gene; here it was assigned by comparing the DNA to germline. CDR1 is GEAIGNYY and CDR2 is EKD in the germline V gene. The V gene lost 5 bases and the J gene lost 0 bases, with 36 bases spanning the gap. CDR3 length: 22 amino acids. Written as DNA, the CDR3 is TGTGCCTGTGCCCGACCTTCCCCTTCTATATATTGGGGTATAGAGTACACCGATAAACTCATCTTT. Its protein product is CACARPSPSIYWGIEYTDKLIF.

This clone was counted at least ten times. This may stem from a read error, because a much larger clone lies one nucleotide away. The sample holds other DNA sequences that translate to the same CDR3. The chain couples TRDV1 to TRDJ1; D gene uncertain. Per the germline V gene, CDR1 is TSWWSYY and CDR2 is QGS. CDR3 length: 15 residues. Trimming took off 0 bases at V and 0 bases at J, with 8 bases between the two ends. CDR3 sequence reads: CALGELPRYTDKLIF. Written as DNA, the CDR3 is TGTGCTCTTGGGGAACTTCCCAGGTACACCGATAAACTCATCTTT.

In this sample, this clone turned up a few times. The protein held in TCRdb is that of a much larger clone and does not match this DNA's translation at residue 13, likely because of a read error; the protein shown is translated from the DNA. V usage is TRDV1 and J usage is TRDJ1, with TRDD3 identical over 10 bases. CDR1 and CDR2 (germline): TSWWSYY, QGS. The CDR3 loop spans 23 amino acids. With 0 bases clipped from V and 4 bases from J, the junction kept 26 bases outside the gene matches. Here the CDR3 DNA reads TGTGCTCTTGGGGAACTTGAGTACTGGGGGATCTATAGGGGTCCTCCTGGCGGCGATAAACTCATCTTT. Amino acid sequence: CALGELEYWGIYRGPPGGDKLIF.

In its sample, this clone was seen a few times. The protein given by TCRdb reflects a much larger clone and differs at residue 16 from this DNA's translation, likely from a read error; the protein shown is the DNA's translation. This sequence joins TRDV1 and TRDJ1; 7 bases are shared with TRDD3. The J gene was missing in TCRdb and was found by matching the end of the DNA to germline. This CDR3 region has 19 residues. CDR1 is TSWWSYY and CDR2 is QGS in the germline V gene. Written as DNA, the CDR3 is TGTGCTCTTGGGTTCAATCCCTGGGGGGCATCGTCATACACCGATAGACTCATCTTT. Its protein is CALGFNPWGASSYTDRLIF.

The sample holds a few counts of this clone. A far bigger clonotype differs at one base, so this is likely a read error. The same CDR3 is also encoded by other DNA sequences in this sample. The chain joins TRDV2 to TRDJ1; no definite D call. The J gene was not available in TCRdb and was assigned here by matching the DNA to germline segments. This CDR3 is 16 amino acids long. Germline values: CDR1 GEAIGNYY, CDR2 EKD. V was cut by 0 bases and J by 5 bases, with 18 bases left in between. The CDR3 coding sequence is TGTGCCTGTGACACCGGTCGTAGGGCAGGCGTAGATAAACTCATCTTT. It is translated as CACDTGRRAGVDKLIF.

Points on this clone: The amino acid sequence in TCRdb belongs to a much larger clone and departs from this DNA's translation at residue 4, likely a sequencing read error; the sequence shown is translated from the DNA. The chain combines TRDV2 with TRDJ1; 9 bases agree with TRDD3. Here the J gene came from matching the DNA to germline, since TCRdb omits it. With 6 bases clipped from V and 0 bases from J, the junction kept 19 bases outside the gene matches. This CDR3 region has 19 residues. CDR1 GEAIGNYY and CDR2 EKD come from the germline V gene. CDR3 sequence (DNA): TGTGCCTGTTACTCTCTAACTGGGGGACAGACTGAGTACACCGATAAACTCATCTTT. Its translation: CACYSLTGGQTEYTDKLIF.

On this clone: Translating this DNA gives a protein that differs at residue 15 from the TCRdb one, which belongs to a much larger clone; a read error is likely, and the protein shown is this translation. This chain links TRDV1 with TRDJ1, with D tentatively TRDD2 (5 bases). The CDR3 covers 20 residues. The ends were cut back, 1 base at V and 3 bases at J, with 27 bases in the middle. The V gene's germline CDR1 is TSWWSYY and CDR2 QGS. CDR3: CALGEPKGSSPLTDADKLIF. The CDR3 DNA follows: TGTGCTCTTGGGGAACCCAAAGGCTCTTCCCCCTTAACTGACGCCGATAAACTCATCTTT.

This clone was found a few times. A far larger clone differs by one base, so this is likely a read error. The same CDR3 can be traced to other DNA sequences in this sample. DNA of the CDR3: TGTGCCTGTGACACCGTGGGCAGTGTGGTGGGGGACCACACCGATAAACTCATATTT. Residues: CACDTVGSVVGDHTDKLIF. The V gene was identified as TRDV2, while no J gene was called; the table's D call, TRDD3, was not checked against the DNA. CDR3 length: 19 amino acids. Germline V CDR1 and CDR2: GEAIGNYY, EKD.

This clone was picked up a small number of times. The protein given by TCRdb reflects a much larger clone and differs at residue 16 from this DNA's translation, likely from a read error; the protein shown is the DNA's translation. This chain joins TRDV2 and TRDJ1; 12 bases align to TRDD3. As TCRdb names no J gene, one was assigned here on the basis of a DNA match to germline. The CDR3 is 19 residues long. CDR1 and CDR2 (germline): GEAIGNYY, EKD. The CDR3 sequence is CACDPLGDTPSSYTDRLIF. As DNA, the CDR3 is TGTGCCTGTGACCCTCTGGGGGATACGCCCTCATCGTACACCGATAGACTCATCTTT.

By share, this clone counts as medium-sized. Other DNA sequences in the sample encode the same CDR3. V is TRDV1 and J is TRDJ1; TRDD3 agrees at 8 bases. The CDR3 length is 20 residues. V shed 0 bases and J 7 bases; nucleotides not matched to a gene: 22. Germline V CDR1 and CDR2: TSWWSYY, QGS. Here the CDR3 DNA reads TGTGCTCTTGGGGAACTTGACTTTCTCTTAGGGGATACCAAATGGGGTAAACTCATCTTT. This gives the protein CALGELDFLLGDTKWGKLIF.